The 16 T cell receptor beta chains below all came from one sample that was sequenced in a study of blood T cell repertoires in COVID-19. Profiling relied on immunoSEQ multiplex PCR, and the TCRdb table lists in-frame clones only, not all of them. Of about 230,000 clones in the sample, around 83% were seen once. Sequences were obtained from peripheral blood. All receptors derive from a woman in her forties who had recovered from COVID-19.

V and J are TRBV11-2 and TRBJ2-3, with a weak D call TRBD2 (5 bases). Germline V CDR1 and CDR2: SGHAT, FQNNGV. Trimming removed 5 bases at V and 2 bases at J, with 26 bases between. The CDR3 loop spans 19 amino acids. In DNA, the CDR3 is TGTGCCAGCAGCCCTAGCATCCGCCCTAGGAGAGGGCCCACAGATACGCAGTATTTT. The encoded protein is CASSPSIRPRRGPTDTQYF.

This CDR3 is CASSPSFSGNTIYF. DNA of the CDR3: TGCGCCAGCAGCCCCAGTTTCTCTGGAAACACCATATATTTT. The chain employs TRBV5-1 and TRBJ1-3; D remains ambiguous. CDR1 is SGHRS, CDR2 YFSETQ, per germline. This CDR3 has 14 residues. V shed 4 bases and J shed 0 bases, with 8 bases lying between them.

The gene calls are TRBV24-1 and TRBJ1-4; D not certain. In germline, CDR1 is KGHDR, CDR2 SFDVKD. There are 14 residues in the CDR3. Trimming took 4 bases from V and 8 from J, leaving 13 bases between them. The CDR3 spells CATSDPPKHEKLFF. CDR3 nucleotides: TGTGCCACCAGTGACCCACCAAAACACGAAAAACTGTTTTTT.

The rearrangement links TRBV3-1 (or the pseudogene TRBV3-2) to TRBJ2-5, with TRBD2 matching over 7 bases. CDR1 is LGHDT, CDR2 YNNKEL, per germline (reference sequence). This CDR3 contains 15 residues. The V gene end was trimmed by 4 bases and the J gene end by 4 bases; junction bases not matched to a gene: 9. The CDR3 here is CASSLYGEGRETQYF. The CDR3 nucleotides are TGTGCCAGCAGCCTCTATGGGGAGGGCCGAGAGACCCAGTACTTC.

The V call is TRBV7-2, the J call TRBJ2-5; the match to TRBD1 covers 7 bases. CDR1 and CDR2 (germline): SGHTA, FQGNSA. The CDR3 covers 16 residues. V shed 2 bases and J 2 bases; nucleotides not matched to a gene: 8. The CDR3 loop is CASSLNPGQKQETQYF. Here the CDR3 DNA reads TGTGCCAGCAGCTTAAATCCGGGACAGAAACAAGAGACCCAGTACTTC.

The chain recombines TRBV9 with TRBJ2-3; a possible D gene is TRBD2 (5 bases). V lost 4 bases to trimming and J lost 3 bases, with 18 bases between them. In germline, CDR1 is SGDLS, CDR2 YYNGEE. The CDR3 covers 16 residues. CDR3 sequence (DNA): TGTGCCAGCAGCCCAGCTAGCATCCTGAGAACAGATACGCAGTATTTT. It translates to CASSPASILRTDTQYF.

CDR3 protein: CASSESGSGANVLTF. The DNA for the CDR3 is TGTGCCAGCAGTGAGTCAGGCTCTGGGGCCAACGTCCTGACTTTC. This rearrangement joins TRBV6-1 to TRBJ2-6; D gene uncertain. Germline CDR1 reads MNHNS; CDR2 reads SASEGT. This CDR3 has 15 amino acids. Trimming removed 3 bases at V and 0 bases at J, with 6 bases between.

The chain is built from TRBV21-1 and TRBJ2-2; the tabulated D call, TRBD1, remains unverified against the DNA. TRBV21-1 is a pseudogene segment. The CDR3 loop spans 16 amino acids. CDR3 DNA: TGTGCCAGCAGCAACCTGGGGACAGTCGAACACGGGGAGCTGTTTTTT. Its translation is CASSNLGTVEHGELFF.

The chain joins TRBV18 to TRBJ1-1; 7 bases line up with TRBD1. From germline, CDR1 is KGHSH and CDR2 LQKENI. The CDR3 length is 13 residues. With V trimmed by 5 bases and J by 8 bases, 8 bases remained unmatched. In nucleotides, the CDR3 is TGTGCCAGCTCAGTCACAGGGGACATGGAAGCTTTCTTT. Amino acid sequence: CASSVTGDMEAFF. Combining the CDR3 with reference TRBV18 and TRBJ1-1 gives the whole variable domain NAGVMQNPRHLVRRRGQEARLRCSPMKGHSHVYWYRQLPEEGLKFMVYLQKENIIDESGMPKERFSAEFPKEGPSILRIQQVVRGDSAAYFCASSVTGDMEAFFGQGTRLTVV.

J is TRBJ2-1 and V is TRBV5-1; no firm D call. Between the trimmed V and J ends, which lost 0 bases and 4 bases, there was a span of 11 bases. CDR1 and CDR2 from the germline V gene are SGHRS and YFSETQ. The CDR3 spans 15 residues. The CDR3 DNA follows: TGCGCCAGCAGCTTGGTCGCAGAAGTTTACAATGAGCAGTTCTTC. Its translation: CASSLVAEVYNEQFF. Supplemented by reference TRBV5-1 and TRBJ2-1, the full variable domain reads KAGVTQTPRYLIKTRGQQVTLSCSPISGHRSVSWYQQTPGQGLQFLFEYFSETQRNKGNFPGRFSGRQFSNSRSEMNVSTLELGDSALYLCASSLVAEVYNEQFFGPGTRLTVL.

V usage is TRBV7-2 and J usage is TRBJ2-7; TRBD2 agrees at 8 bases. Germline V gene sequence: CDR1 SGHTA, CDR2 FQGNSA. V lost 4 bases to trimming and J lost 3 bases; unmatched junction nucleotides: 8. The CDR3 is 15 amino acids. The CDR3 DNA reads TGTGCCAGCAGCTCCGGACTAGCATCGCTCTACGAGCAGTACTTC. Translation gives CASSSGLASLYEQYF.

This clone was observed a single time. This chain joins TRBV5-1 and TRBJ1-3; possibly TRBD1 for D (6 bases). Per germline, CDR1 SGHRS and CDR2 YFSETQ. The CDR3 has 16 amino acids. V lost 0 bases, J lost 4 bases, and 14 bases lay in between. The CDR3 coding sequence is TGCGCCAGCAGCTTGGAACGTCAGGGGTTGGGAAACACCATATATTTT. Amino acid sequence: CASSLERQGLGNTIYF.

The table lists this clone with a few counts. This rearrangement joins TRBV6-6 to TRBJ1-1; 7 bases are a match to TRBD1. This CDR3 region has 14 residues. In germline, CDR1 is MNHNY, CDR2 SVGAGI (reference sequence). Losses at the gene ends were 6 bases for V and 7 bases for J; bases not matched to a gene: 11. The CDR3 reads CASRETGAKFEAFF. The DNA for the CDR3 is TGTGCCAGCAGGGAAACAGGGGCGAAGTTTGAAGCTTTCTTT.

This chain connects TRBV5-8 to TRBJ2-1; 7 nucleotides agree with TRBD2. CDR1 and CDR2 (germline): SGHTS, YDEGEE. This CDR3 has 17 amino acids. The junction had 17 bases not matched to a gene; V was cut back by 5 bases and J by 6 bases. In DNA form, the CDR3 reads TGTGCCAGCAGGACCACAGGTGACCCGGGGGGTAGCAATGAGCAGTTCTTC. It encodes CASRTTGDPGGSNEQFF.

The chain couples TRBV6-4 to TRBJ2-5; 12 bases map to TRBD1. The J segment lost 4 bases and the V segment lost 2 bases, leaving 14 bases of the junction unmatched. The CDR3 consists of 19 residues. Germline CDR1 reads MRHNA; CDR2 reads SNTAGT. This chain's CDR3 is CASSDPTRDRGLSGETQYF. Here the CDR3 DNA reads TGTGCCAGCAGTGACCCCACAAGGGACAGGGGGCTGAGTGGAGAGACCCAGTACTTC.

Here the CDR3 reads CASSLESGSETGELFF. In nucleotides, the CDR3 is TGTGCCAGCAGCTTAGAATCGGGGTCGGAAACCGGGGAGCTGTTTTTT. The V and J genes are TRBV7-2 and TRBJ2-2; TRBD2 is a possible D gene (5 bases). Trimming stripped 1 base from V and 5 bases from J, with 14 bases between. The CDR3 extends over 16 amino acids. Germline CDR1 SGHTA, CDR2 FQGNSA.